Each of the 7 T cell receptor beta chains below was sequenced from the same sample in a study of type 1 regulatory T cells. TCRdb used MiXCR to reprocess the reads, holding one entry per CDR3 protein. The table records 60,000 to 70,000 distinct CDR3 sequences, almost 50% of them present only once. Antigen specificity for these receptors is unknown. Sequenced sample: cultured non-Tr1 T cells, either the whole culture or a sorted T cell fraction (not recorded which). Receptors were obtained from a human donor in good health.

There are a few counts of this clonotype. The chain's CDR3 is CASSPWDRGVGYTF. CDR3 in DNA: TGTGCCAGCAGCCCCTGGGACAGGGGTGTCGGCTACACCTTC. This chain uses TRBV3-1 with TRBJ1-2, with 10 nucleotides matching TRBD1. The CDR3 runs 14 residues. With 4 bases clipped from V and 8 bases from J, the junction kept 7 bases outside the gene matches. CDR1 LGHDT and CDR2 YNNKEL come from the germline V gene (reference sequence).

The chain uses TRBV5-1 and TRBJ2-5, with 9 bases matching TRBD2. J was trimmed by 3 bases and V by 0 bases; bases with no gene match: 15. Germline CDR1 reads SGHRS; CDR2 reads YFSETQ. The CDR3 loop spans 19 amino acids. The CDR3 region is CASSLGLSSSGGFKETQYF. In nucleotides, the CDR3 is TGCGCCAGCAGCTTGGGCCTCTCGTCGAGCGGGGGGTTTAAAGAGACCCAGTACTTC.

The V and J genes are TRBV4-2 and TRBJ1-4; D might be TRBD1 (5 bases). Germline V lookup: CDR1 LGHNA, CDR2 YNFKEQ. Trimming left V 4 bases short and J 7 bases short, with 13 bases between. The CDR3 is 14 amino acids. CDR3 residues: CASSRDSLSEKLFF. CDR3 in DNA: TGTGCCAGCAGCCGAGACAGTCTGAGTGAAAAACTGTTTTTT.

In this sample, this clonotype turned up a few times. The chain combines TRBV2 with TRBJ2-7; no reliable D call. From germline, CDR1 is SNHLY and CDR2 FYNNEI. V dropped 7 bases and J dropped 2 bases, with 12 bases sitting between them. The CDR3 is made up of 13 amino acids. The CDR3 DNA is TGTGCCAGCAACTACGGGTCCACCTACGAGCAGTACTTC. Translated, it gives CASNYGSTYEQYF.

The chain carries TRBV7-9 and TRBJ2-7; a weak D match, TRBD1 (6 bases). CDR1 is SEHNR and CDR2 is FQNEAQ in the germline V gene (reference sequence). CDR3 length: 12 residues. V lost 5 bases and J lost 5, with 10 bases in between. The CDR3 nucleotides are TGTGCCAGCAGCCAGACAGGTGACGAGCAGTACTTC. Translated: CASSQTGDEQYF.

This chain connects TRBV5-1 to TRBJ2-5; D perhaps matches TRBD1 (5 bases). V was shortened by 0 bases and J by 5 bases, with 14 bases between the two germline ends. CDR3 length: 15 amino acids. The germline gives CDR1 SGHRS, CDR2 YFSETQ. The CDR3 DNA reads TGCGCCAGCAGCTTGGCCACCAGGGTCCAGGAGACCCAGTACTTC. This sequence encodes CASSLATRVQETQYF. The whole variable domain, filled in from reference TRBV5-1 and TRBJ2-5, reads KAGVTQTPRYLIKTRGQQVTLSCSPISGHRSVSWYQQTPGQGLQFLFEYFSETQRNKGNFPGRFSGRQFSNSRSEMNVSTLELGDSALYLCASSLATRVQETQYFGPGTRLLVL.

In regard to this clonotype: A junction end diverges from the germline sequence, so it may reflect a read error. This rearrangement joins TRBV5-1 to TRBJ2-3; possible D gene TRBD1, 5 bases. CDR1 is SGHRS, CDR2 YFSETQ, per germline. The CDR3 is 14 residues long. The CDR3: CASSDSRSTDTLYF. The CDR3 DNA is TGCGCCAGCAGCGACAGCCGCAGCACAGATACGCTGTATTTT.